These T cell receptor beta chains were read from a single sample in a study of cytomegalovirus exposure and HLA in healthy donors. Profiled with immunoSEQ multiplex PCR; TCRdb holds only in-frame clones, not every one. In the table there are around 120,000 clones, 74% of which are singletons. Sample: PBMCs. These receptors were taken from a man in his forties or fifties in good health and CMV-seropositive. Both conserved end residues are part of each CDR3. Fields, in order: J gene, V gene, CDR3 length, D gene, clone size, CDR3 DNA, CDR3 protein. D genes are given only for firm matches. Clone sizes are given selectively: once, few, many, or a class where the clone is expanded.

TRBJ1-3 | TRBV5-1 | 16 | TRBD1 | . | TGCGCCAGCAGCTCCGAGGGACAGGGGGCGGGAAACACCATATATTTT | CASSSEGQGAGNTIYF
TRBJ2-7 | TRBV4-1 | 16 | . | few | TGCGCCAGCAGCCAAGATGGCCGGGGGGCCGGCTACGAGCAGTACTTC | CASSQDGRGAGYEQYF
TRBJ2-2 | TRBV4-2 | 17 | TRBD1 | once | TGTGCCAGCAGCCAGGAACAGGGGGCCGCGAACACCGGGGAGCTGTTTTTT | CASSQEQGAANTGELFF
TRBJ1-1 | TRBV5-4 | 15 | TRBD1 | few | TGTGCCAGCAGCCCGAGGGACAGGGAGAACACTGAAGCTTTCTTT | CASSPRDRENTEAFF
TRBJ2-6 | TRBV5-1 | 18 | . | . | TGCGCCAGCAGCTTGGAAGGGACGGGAGCTTCTGGGGCCAACGGCCTGACTTTC | CASSLEGTGASGANGLTF
TRBJ1-4 | TRBV29-1 | 13 | TRBD1 | . | TGCAGCGTTGGACAGGGGAAGGGTGAAAAACTGTTTTTT | CSVGQGKGEKLFF
TRBJ2-5 | TRBV19 | 15 | . | . | TGTGCCAGTAGCCCTAGGTCACAAGCAAAGGAGACCCAGTACTTC | CASSPRSQAKETQYF
TRBJ2-5 | TRBV16 | 13 | . | . | TGTGCCAGCAGCCAAGGTCCTCTTAGGACCCAGTACTTC | CASSQGPLRTQYF
TRBJ2-2 | TRBV2 | 16 | TRBD2 | . | TGTGCCAGCACCCCGACTAGCGGGAGGAACACCGGGGAGCTGTTTTTT | CASTPTSGRNTGELFF
TRBJ1-4 | TRBV10-2 | 13 | TRBD1 | once | TGCGCCAGTCGGGACAGATCTAATGAAAAACTGTTTTTT | CASRDRSNEKLFF
TRBJ2-2 | TRBV7-2 | 16 | TRBD2 | . | TGTGCCAGCAGCTCGGGACTAGCGGGGAGGGCCGGGGAGCTGTTTTTT | CASSSGLAGRAGELFF
TRBJ2-7 | TRBV4-1 | 14 | TRBD1 | . | TGCGCCAGCAGCCCAAACAGGGGGTCCTACGAGCAGTACTTC | CASSPNRGSYEQYF
TRBJ2-1 | TRBV7-6 | 16 | TRBD2 | . | TGTGCCAGCAGCTTGAGTCTAGCGGGGGGGCGTAATGAGCAGTTCTTC | CASSLSLAGGRNEQFF
TRBJ1-2 | TRBV5-1 | 14 | . | . | TGCGCCAGCGGTGCCTTCGGGGGTGGCTATGGCTACACCTTC | CASGAFGGGYGYTF
TRBJ2-7 | TRBV6-1 | 15 | TRBD2 | . | TGTGCCAGCAGGACGAGCGGGGGAAGCTCCTACGAGCAGTACTTC | CASRTSGGSSYEQYF
TRBJ2-2 | TRBV5-5 | 15 | . | . | TGTGCCAGCAGCTTGGCTAGACCCGGCACCGGGGAGCTGTTTTTT | CASSLARPGTGELFF
TRBJ1-1 | TRBV7-9 | 11 | . | . | TGTGCCAGCAGCCAGGGGACTGAAGCTTTCTTT | CASSQGTEAFF
TRBJ1-2 | TRBV6-6 | 13 | TRBD1 | . | TGTGCCAGCGGGACAGCCGATAACTATGGCTACACCTTC | CASGTADNYGYTF
TRBJ2-1 | TRBV7-9 | 19 | TRBD2 | . | TGTGCCAGCAGCTTATGGCTAGCGGGAGGGAAGAGCTCCTACAATGAGCAGTTCTTC | CASSLWLAGGKSSYNEQFF
TRBJ1-6 | TRBV25-1 | 15 | TRBD1 | . | TGTGCCAGCAGCCGGACAGGCCTCAGGGATTCACCCCTCCACTTT | CASSRTGLRDSPLHF
TRBJ2-4 | TRBV6-6 | 15 | . | once | TGTACCAGCAGCCAACTAGGTCAAGCCAAAAACATTCAGTACTTC | CTSSQLGQAKNIQYF
TRBJ2-7 | TRBV5-5 | 15 | TRBD1 | . | TGTGCCAGCAGCTCGTACAGGGGCGGCGCCTACGAGCAGTACTTC | CASSSYRGGAYEQYF
TRBJ2-3 | TRBV5-6 | 16 | TRBD2 | few | TGTGCCAGCAGCCGCGGGGTCCGGGAGGGCCAAGATACGCAGTATTTT | CASSRGVREGQDTQYF
TRBJ1-3 | TRBV9 | 14 | . | once | TGTGCCAGCAGCGTAGCCTCCTCTGGAAACACCATATATTTT | CASSVASSGNTIYF
TRBJ2-5 | TRBV7-2 | 13 | . | . | TGTGCCAGCAGCTTAGCCAGCGGCGAGACCCAGTACTTC | CASSLASGETQYF
TRBJ1-6 | TRBV7-9 | 15 | . | . | TGTGCCAGCAGCTTAGAGGCGGTGGCCAATTCACCCCTCCACTTT | CASSLEAVANSPLHF